This T cell receptor (beta chain) was observed in a study of cytomegalovirus exposure and HLA in healthy donors. V trimming: 5 bases; J trimming: 8 bases; junction bases outside the gene matches: 9. CDR3 length: 14 amino acids. Per germline, CDR1 LGHNA and CDR2 YNFKEQ. Both 60 Vbeta primers and 13 Jbeta primers went into the PCR. The assay was immunoSEQ multiplex PCR, and TCRdb's table has in-frame clones only and misses some. The table has fewer than 250,000 clones, roughly 80% seen once. The chain joins TRBV4-2 to TRBJ1-2, with TRBD1 matching over 9 bases. The specimen sequenced was PBMCs. The sequence was collected from a man in his thirties or forties in good health and CMV-seronegative. CDR3 DNA: TGTGCCAGCAGCGAGATCGGGACAGGGTTAGGCTACACCTTC. It yields the protein CASSEIGTGLGYTF.